The clone carrying this TCR beta chain was observed many times. Its target is unknown. The PBMCs studied were ones that came from 9 to 10 ml fresh peripheral blood. The sample originates from a study of T cells in Graves' hyperthyroidism and ophthalmopathy. The overall study: Peripheral blood was secured at the point of initial diagnosis, before any treatment. Study observations and caveats: In simple terms, a model built on 13 V-J features told ophthalmopathy apart from stable hyperthyroidism.

The investigators amplified TCR beta CDR3 regions from RNA transcripts. During a first-round RT-PCR of the TCR CDR3, the HTBI primer set was used. TCRdb passed the multiplex PCR reads through MiXCR, listing each CDR3 protein once. Of roughly 380,000 distinct CDR3 sequences in the sample, 19% were seen once. The germline V and J ends were trimmed by 6 bases and 7 bases, with 12 bases remaining between them. Germline V gene sequence: CDR1 MNHNS, CDR2 SASEGT. This CDR3 has 13 residues. This clonotype was sampled from a young woman with Graves' hyperthyroidism. The chain uses TRBV6-1 and TRBJ2-2; D is possibly TRBD2 (5 bases). The sample consisted of blood. CDR3 coding DNA: TGTGCCAGCAGGCGAGGGCTTAACGGGGAGCTGTTTTTT. It translates to CASRRGLNGELFF.